The 32 T cell receptor beta chains reported below all come from one sample, sequenced in a study of PD-L1 blockade in urothelial cancer. This table comes from immunoSEQ multiplex PCR, and its TCRdb copy is limited to in-frame clones, with some not included. This table has 50,000 or so clones, approximately 83% appearing once. Specified time point: peripheral blood 6 weeks after treatment start. Source: PBMCs, taken around atezolizumab (anti-PD-L1) treatment. The receptors were sampled from a man in his sixties with urothelial cancer.

The CDR3 sequence is CASSPTGTGDGYTF. The CDR3, as DNA: TGTGCCAGCTCACCAACCGGGACAGGGGATGGCTACACCTTC. The V gene is TRBV18, the J gene TRBJ1-2; 10 nucleotides align to TRBD1. V trimming: 2 bases; J trimming: 6 bases; junction bases outside the gene matches: 3. Looked up from germline, CDR1 is KGHSH and CDR2 is LQKENI. CDR3 length: 14 amino acids. Combining the CDR3 with reference TRBV18 and TRBJ1-2 gives the whole variable domain NAGVMQNPRHLVRRRGQEARLRCSPMKGHSHVYWYRQLPEEGLKFMVYLQKENIIDESGMPKERFSAEFPKEGPSILRIQQVVRGDSAAYFCASSPTGTGDGYTFGSGTRLTVV.

This clone has a single count. The gene calls are TRBV7-9 and TRBJ2-3; D remains ambiguous. CDR3 length: 12 amino acids. Trimming shortened V by 2 bases and J by 8 bases, and 8 bases separated the two germline ends. Germline V gene data show CDR1 as SEHNR and CDR2 as FQNEAQ (reference sequence). CDR3 sequence: CASSLIRLTQYF. DNA of the CDR3: TGTGCCAGCAGCTTAATCCGTCTTACGCAGTATTTT.

The rearrangement links TRBV27 to TRBJ2-5, with 7 nucleotides matching TRBD2. The CDR3 loop spans 18 amino acids. Germline-derived CDR1 and CDR2 are MNHEY and SMNVEV (reference sequence). Trimming at V came to 4 bases and at J to 3 bases, leaving 17 bases not matched to a gene. The CDR3 sequence is CASSSTGGGRREKETQYF. CDR3 coding DNA: TGTGCCAGCAGTTCAACTGGCGGGGGTCGCAGGGAAAAAGAGACCCAGTACTTC.

CDR3 protein: CASSQDLWAEAFF. Here the CDR3 DNA reads TGTGCCAGCAGCCAAGATCTCTGGGCAGAAGCTTTCTTT. The chain has TRBV14 and TRBJ1-1; D uncertain. The V end lost 0 bases, the J end lost 8 bases, and 10 bases lay between the germline ends. The CDR3 has 13 amino acids. From germline, CDR1 is SGHDN and CDR2 FVKESK.

Note on this clone: Sequence at one end of the junction differs from germline and may be a read error. The rearrangement joins TRBV7-7 to TRBJ2-1; 15 nucleotides align to TRBD2. The CDR3 has 15 amino acids. Looked up from germline, CDR1 is SSHAT and CDR2 is FNYEAQ (reference sequence). DNA for the CDR3: TGTGCTAGCAGCTTGGGACTAGCGGGGGGCAATGAGCAGTTCTTC. This gives the protein CASSLGLAGGNEQFF.

This chain uses TRBV2 with TRBJ2-2; D uncertain. V was pared by 4 bases and J by 9 bases, with 15 bases between. Germline CDR1 SNHLY, CDR2 FYNNEI. The CDR3 is 14 residues long. The CDR3 DNA sequence: TGTGCCAGCAGTGGAAGAGGTACCGGCCGGGAGCTGTTTTTT. This sequence encodes CASSGRGTGRELFF.

Here the CDR3 reads CASSLGWGVEQYF. Here the CDR3 DNA reads TGTGCCAGCAGCTTAGGGTGGGGCGTTGAGCAGTACTTC. This rearrangement joins TRBV7-6 to TRBJ2-7, with D possibly TRBD1 on 5 matching bases. This CDR3 has 13 residues. Germline-derived CDR1 and CDR2 are SGHVS and FNYEAQ. V lost 1 base and J lost 7, with 11 bases in between.

V and J are TRBV7-3 and TRBJ2-1; 8 nucleotides align to TRBD2. Per the germline V gene, CDR1 is SGHTA and CDR2 is FQGTGA. V shed 3 bases and J 3 bases; nucleotides not matched to a gene: 4. The CDR3 loop spans 15 amino acids. CDR3 protein: CASSLGLGIYNEQFF. Written as DNA, the CDR3 is TGTGCCAGCAGCTTGGGACTAGGAATCTACAATGAGCAGTTCTTC.

V gene TRBV4-2 combines with J gene TRBJ2-1; 7 bases line up with TRBD2. The CDR3 is made up of 14 amino acids. V gave up 3 bases and J gave up 8 bases; unmatched junction bases: 7. The germline gives CDR1 LGHNA, CDR2 YNFKEQ. CDR3 nucleotides: TGTGCCAGCAGCCAGGGACTACCCCGGGATGAGCAGTTCTTC. It encodes CASSQGLPRDEQFF.

This CDR3 is CASSETWAPAGNTIYF. For the CDR3, the DNA is TGTGCCAGCAGTGAAACTTGGGCACCCGCTGGAAACACCATATATTTT. This chain connects TRBV6-1 to TRBJ1-3; D gene uncertain. V lost 2 bases and J 2 bases, leaving 13 bases between the germline ends. Looked up from germline, CDR1 is MNHNS and CDR2 is SASEGT. The CDR3 consists of 16 residues.

The J gene is TRBJ2-1, the V gene TRBV27, with D possibly being TRBD2 (5 bases). Germline V gene data show CDR1 as MNHEY and CDR2 as SMNVEV (reference sequence). The V end lost 4 bases, the J end lost 7 bases, and 14 bases lay between the germline ends. The CDR3 is 14 residues long. Written as DNA, the CDR3 is TGTGCCAGCAGTTCAGGACTCCGCGGGAATGAGCAGTTCTTC. This codes for CASSSGLRGNEQFF.

The chain recombines TRBV6-5 with TRBJ2-1, with 10 positions matching TRBD2. V lost 5 bases to trimming and J lost 6 bases; unmatched junction nucleotides: 7. CDR3 size: 15 residues. Germline V gene lookup returns CDR1 MNHEY and CDR2 SVGAGI. As DNA, the CDR3 is TGTGCCAGCAGTCACCAGCGGGGGGGCCTCAATGAGCAGTTCTTC. This sequence encodes CASSHQRGGLNEQFF.

The chain couples TRBV4-1 to TRBJ1-4, with D tentatively TRBD1 (5 bases). There are 13 residues in the CDR3. V lost 1 base and J 14 bases, leaving 14 bases between the germline ends. Per germline, CDR1 MGHRA and CDR2 YSYEKL. CDR3: CASSQVAGGGLFF. DNA for the CDR3: TGCGCCAGCAGCCAAGTGGCGGGGGGAGGTCTGTTTTTT.

The chain couples TRBV5-1 to TRBJ2-2, with 9 bases identical to TRBD2. CDR1 and CDR2 (germline): SGHRS, YFSETQ. J was trimmed by 7 bases and V by 4 bases; bases with no gene match: 11. The CDR3 is 16 residues long. The CDR3 nucleotides are TGCGCCAGCAGCCGCCTTGGCGGGGGGGCCGGCGGGGAGCTGTTTTTT. This gives the protein CASSRLGGGAGGELFF.

V and J are TRBV30 and TRBJ1-6, with a possible D match to TRBD1 (5 bases). Trimming took 5 bases from V and 14 from J, leaving 19 bases between them. The CDR3 has 13 residues. CDR1 is GTSNPN, CDR2 SVGIG, per germline (reference sequence). The DNA for the CDR3 is TGTGCCTGGGAGGCCGGCGGGGCCACCACCCTCCACTTT. It encodes CAWEAGGATTLHF.

The chain uses TRBV30 and TRBJ2-2; D is perhaps TRBD1 (6 bases). This CDR3 has 13 residues. In germline, CDR1 is GTSNPN, CDR2 SVGIG (reference sequence). Trimming removed 4 bases from V and 6 bases from J, with 12 bases in between. CDR3 residues: CAWTNREPGELFF. CDR3 sequence (DNA): TGTGCCTGGACGAACAGGGAGCCCGGGGAGCTGTTTTTT.

The CDR3 reads CASSLAPGGVTGETQYF. The CDR3 region has the DNA TGCGCCAGCAGCTTGGCCCCTGGTGGTGTAACGGGAGAGACCCAGTACTTC. The V and J genes are TRBV5-1 and TRBJ2-5; D unresolved. CDR3 size: 17 residues. Germline CDR1 is SGHRS and CDR2 is YFSETQ. Trimming cost V 0 bases and J 4 bases, with 19 bases left between them.

V gene TRBV9 combines with J gene TRBJ2-1, with 9 bases matching TRBD1. Germline V gene data show CDR1 as SGDLS and CDR2 as YYNGEE. After removal of 5 bases from V and 4 bases from J, the junction contained 7 bases not matched to a gene. CDR3 size: 15 residues. The CDR3: CASSKGTGNYNEQFF. The CDR3 nucleotides are TGTGCCAGCAGTAAGGGGACAGGGAATTACAATGAGCAGTTCTTC. Variable domain in full (rest from reference TRBV9 and TRBJ2-1): DSGVTQTPKHLITATGQRVTLRCSPRSGDLSVYWYQQSLDQGLQFLIQYYNGEERAKGNILERFSAQQFPDLHSELNLSSLELGDSALYFCASSKGTGNYNEQFFGPGTRLTVL.

The J gene is TRBJ2-1, the V gene TRBV10-3, with TRBD1 identical over 10 bases. The CDR3 contains 15 residues. The J segment lost 4 bases and the V segment lost 8 bases, leaving 8 bases of the junction unmatched. The germline gives CDR1 ENHRY, CDR2 SYGVKD. The CDR3 DNA follows: TGTGCCATCGGAGGGGGACAGGGGTCGTACAATGAGCAGTTCTTC. Residues: CAIGGGQGSYNEQFF.

This CDR3 is CASSFGLAGNTGELFF. The CDR3 nucleotides are TGTGCCAGCAGCTTCGGACTAGCGGGGAACACCGGGGAGCTGTTTTTT. The V gene is TRBV14, the J gene TRBJ2-2; 11 bases line up with TRBD2. With V trimmed by 5 bases and J by 1 base, 3 bases remained unmatched. Germline CDR1 and CDR2: SGHDN and FVKESK. This CDR3 is 16 amino acids long.

The CDR3 DNA is TGCGCCAGCAGCCAATTGTTAGGGGGAAGCTACGAGCAGTACTTC. It encodes CASSQLLGGSYEQYF. This chain uses TRBV4-3 with TRBJ2-7; possibly TRBD1 for D (6 bases). The CDR3 sequence is 15 residues long. Germline V lookup: CDR1 LGHNA, CDR2 YSLEER. V lost 2 bases, J lost 3 bases, and 14 bases lay in between.

The chain carries TRBV7-8 and TRBJ1-2; 7 nucleotides match TRBD1. J was trimmed by 3 bases and V by 5 bases; bases with no gene match: 6. The CDR3 length is 14 residues. The germline CDR1 and CDR2 sequences are SGHVS and FQNEAQ. CDR3 in DNA: TGTGCCAGCAGCCTGACAGGGTTACACTATGGCTACACCTTC. Translating it yields CASSLTGLHYGYTF.

Remarks on this clone: One end of the junction varies from germline; a read error may be responsible. The CDR3 here is CASTTGTVSSKSF. DNA of the CDR3: TGTGCCAGCACAACCGGGACAGTTTCCTCGAAGTCCTTC. The chain links TRBV28 to TRBJ1-2, with 7 bases that match TRBD1. The CDR3 is 13 residues long. In germline, CDR1 is MDHEN, CDR2 SYDVKM.

This clone was recorded a few times. V usage is TRBV5-1 and J usage is TRBJ2-5; TRBD2 matches at 13 bases. Germline loops: CDR1 SGHRS, CDR2 YFSETQ. The CDR3 contains 16 residues. After removal of 4 bases from V and 5 bases from J, the junction contained 8 bases not matched to a gene. The CDR3 DNA sequence: TGCGCCAGCAGCATAACTAGCGGGGGGGCCGGGGAGACCCAGTACTTC. Translation gives CASSITSGGAGETQYF.

The CDR3 nucleotides read TGTGCCAGCAGCATAGGGGACAGATTCTACACCTTC. It encodes CASSIGDRFYTF. The rearrangement uses TRBV5-6 and TRBJ1-2; 7 bases agree with TRBD1. Germline trimming cut 4 bases from V and 10 bases from J; bases unmatched to any gene: 7. CDR3 length: 12 residues. Germline-derived CDR1 and CDR2 are SGHDT and YYEEEE.

V is TRBV18 and J is TRBJ1-3; D remains ambiguous. The CDR3 totals 12 residues. Trimming pared 8 bases from V and 3 bases from J, leaving 8 bases between. Germline CDR1 is KGHSH and CDR2 is LQKENI. CDR3 DNA: TGTGCCAGCACGACGGGTGGAAACACCATATATTTT. It is translated as CASTTGGNTIYF.

The CDR3 is CASSVDEAARGYTF. The CDR3 nucleotides read TGTGCCAGCAGCGTAGACGAGGCAGCGAGGGGCTACACCTTC. The genes are TRBV9 and TRBJ1-2; no definite D call. This CDR3 contains 14 residues. V lost 0 bases and J 8 bases, leaving 14 bases between the germline ends. Looked up from germline, CDR1 is SGDLS and CDR2 is YYNGEE.

The rearrangement uses TRBV7-3 and TRBJ2-2, with 8 bases fitting TRBD2. V gave up 4 bases and J gave up 4 bases; unmatched junction bases: 5. From germline, CDR1 is SGHTA and CDR2 FQGTGA. The CDR3 spans 15 residues. DNA for the CDR3: TGTGCCAGCAGCTCCCGGGGGGGCCTCACCGGGGAGCTGTTTTTT. Translating it yields CASSSRGGLTGELFF.

This chain uses TRBV16 with TRBJ1-2; no clear D gene. Germline V gene data show CDR1 as KGHSY and CDR2 as FQNENV. The V end lost 0 bases, the J end lost 2 bases, and 10 bases lay between the germline ends. This CDR3 has 15 residues. CDR3 bases: TGTGCCAGCAGCCAATCTGCGGGATACAACTATGGCTACACCTTC. Translation: CASSQSAGYNYGYTF. Drawing the rest from reference TRBV16 and TRBJ1-2, the complete variable domain is GEEVAQTPKHLVRGEGQKAKLYCAPIKGHSYVFWYQQVLKNEFKFLISFQNENVFDETGMPKERFSAKCLPNSPCSLEIQATKLEDSAVYFCASSQSAGYNYGYTFGSGTRLTVV.

This clone was picked up one time. The rearrangement joins TRBV28 to TRBJ2-2; 9 nucleotides line up with TRBD2. The germline gives CDR1 MDHEN, CDR2 SYDVKM. The ends lost 7 bases at V and 2 bases at J; junction bases unmatched: 2. The CDR3 length is 14 residues. The CDR3 DNA follows: TGTGCCAGCAAGACTAGCGGAAACACCGGGGAGCTGTTTTTT. It yields the protein CASKTSGNTGELFF.

The V gene is TRBV7-2, the J gene TRBJ1-4, with 8 positions matching TRBD1. CDR1 is SGHTA, CDR2 FQGNSA, per germline. The length of the CDR3 is 14 residues. Germline trimming cut 3 bases from V and 8 bases from J; bases unmatched to any gene: 5. Here the CDR3 reads CASSFGQGYEKLFF. As DNA, the CDR3 is TGTGCCAGCAGCTTCGGACAGGGTTACGAAAAACTGTTTTTT.

The chain carries TRBV4-1 and TRBJ2-3; the D gene is possibly TRBD1 (5 bases). In germline, CDR1 is MGHRA, CDR2 YSYEKL. This CDR3 spans 16 amino acids. V gave up 4 bases and J gave up 0 bases, with 14 bases separating them. The CDR3 reads CASSLSYRYSTDTQYF. DNA of the CDR3: TGCGCCAGCAGCCTCTCCTACAGGTATAGCACAGATACGCAGTATTTT.